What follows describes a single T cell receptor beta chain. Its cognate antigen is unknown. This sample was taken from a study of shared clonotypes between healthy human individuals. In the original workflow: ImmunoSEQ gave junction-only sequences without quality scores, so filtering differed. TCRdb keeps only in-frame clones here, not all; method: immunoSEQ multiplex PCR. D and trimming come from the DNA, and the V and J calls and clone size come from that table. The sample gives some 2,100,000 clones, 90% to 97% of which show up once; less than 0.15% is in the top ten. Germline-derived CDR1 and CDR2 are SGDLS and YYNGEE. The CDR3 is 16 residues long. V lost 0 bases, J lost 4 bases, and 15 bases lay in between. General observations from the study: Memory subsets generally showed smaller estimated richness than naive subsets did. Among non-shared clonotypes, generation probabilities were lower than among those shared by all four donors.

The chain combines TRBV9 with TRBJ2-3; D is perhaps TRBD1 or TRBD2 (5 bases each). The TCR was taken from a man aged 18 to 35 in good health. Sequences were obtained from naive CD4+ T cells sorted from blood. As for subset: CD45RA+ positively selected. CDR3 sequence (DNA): TGTGCCAGCAGCGTAGGGGGGACGGTGTGGTCAGATACGCAGTATTTT. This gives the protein CASSVGGTVWSDTQYF.